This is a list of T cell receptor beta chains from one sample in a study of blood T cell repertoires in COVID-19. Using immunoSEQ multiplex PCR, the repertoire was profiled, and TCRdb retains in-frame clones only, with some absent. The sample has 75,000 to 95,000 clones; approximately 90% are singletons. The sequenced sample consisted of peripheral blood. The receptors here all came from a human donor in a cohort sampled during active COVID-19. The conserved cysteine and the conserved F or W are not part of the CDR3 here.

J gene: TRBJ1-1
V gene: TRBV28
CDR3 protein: ASSYMNRASAEAF

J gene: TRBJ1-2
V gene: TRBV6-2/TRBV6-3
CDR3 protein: ASSYGGRTSYGYT

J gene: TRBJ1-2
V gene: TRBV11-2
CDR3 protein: ASSFGEAYGYT

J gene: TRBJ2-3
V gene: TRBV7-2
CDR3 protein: ASSPTGPSGRTDTQY

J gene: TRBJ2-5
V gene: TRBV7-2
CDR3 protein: ASSTAWGRQETQY

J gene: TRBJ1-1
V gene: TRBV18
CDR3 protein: ASSLRSPITTGNTEAF

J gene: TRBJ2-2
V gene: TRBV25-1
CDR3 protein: ASSRQVTGELF

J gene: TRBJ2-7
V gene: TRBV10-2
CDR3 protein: ASSDSREGSYEQY

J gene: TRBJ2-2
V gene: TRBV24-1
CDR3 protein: ATSDGGTGELF

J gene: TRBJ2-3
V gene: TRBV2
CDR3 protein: ASRSKQGAQPDTQY

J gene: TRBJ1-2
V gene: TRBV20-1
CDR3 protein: SATELYGYT

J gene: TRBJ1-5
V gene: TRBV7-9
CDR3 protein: ASSLDSPNQPQH

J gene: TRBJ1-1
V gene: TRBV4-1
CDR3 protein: ASSQPAMNTEAF

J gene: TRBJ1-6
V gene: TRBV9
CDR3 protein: ASSVEPRSGTGLSPLH

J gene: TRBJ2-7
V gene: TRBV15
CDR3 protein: ATSSRQGAYEQY

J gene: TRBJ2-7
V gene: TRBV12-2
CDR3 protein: ASRSSGTALYEQY

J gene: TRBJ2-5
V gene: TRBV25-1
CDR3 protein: ASSEGLAGFLPRETQY

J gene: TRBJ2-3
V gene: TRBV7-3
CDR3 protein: ASSLTLAGGTDTQY

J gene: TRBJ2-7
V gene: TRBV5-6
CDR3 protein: ASSPGGTYSYEQY

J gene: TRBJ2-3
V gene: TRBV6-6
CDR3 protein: ASSYSRGATDTQY

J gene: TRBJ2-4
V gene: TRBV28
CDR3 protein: ASTTAGTGSLVKNIQY

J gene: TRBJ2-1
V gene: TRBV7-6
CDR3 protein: ASSPKSRTSGYNEQF

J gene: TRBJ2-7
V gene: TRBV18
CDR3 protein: ASSPMILAGVSEQY

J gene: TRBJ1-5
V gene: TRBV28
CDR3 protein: ASDNSGRVNQPQH

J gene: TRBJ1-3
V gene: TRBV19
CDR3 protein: ASSTSGTGAGNTIY

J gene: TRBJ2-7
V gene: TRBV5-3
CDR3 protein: ARSRGGFRGLGRDEQY

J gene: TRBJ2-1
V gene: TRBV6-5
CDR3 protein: ASSYSAVSPSEQF

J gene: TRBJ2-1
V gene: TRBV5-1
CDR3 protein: ASRESGSYNEQF

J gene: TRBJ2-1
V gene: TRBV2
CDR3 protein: ASSLRSYNEQF

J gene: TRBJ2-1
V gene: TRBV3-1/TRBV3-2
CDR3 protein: ASKRSGGAEGQF

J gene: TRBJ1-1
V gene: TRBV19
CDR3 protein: ASKFRGGTEAF

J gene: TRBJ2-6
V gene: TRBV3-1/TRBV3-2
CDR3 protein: ASSQVTGWFAGANVLT

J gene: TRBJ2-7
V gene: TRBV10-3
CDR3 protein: AISDPGGVSYEQY

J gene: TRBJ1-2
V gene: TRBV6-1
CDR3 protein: ASSEVGGARYGYT

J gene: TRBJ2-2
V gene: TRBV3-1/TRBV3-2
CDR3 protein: ASSQGPGTLNTGELF

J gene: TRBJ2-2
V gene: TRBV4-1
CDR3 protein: ASSQSGLTGELF

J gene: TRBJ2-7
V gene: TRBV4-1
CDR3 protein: ASSREGPYEQY

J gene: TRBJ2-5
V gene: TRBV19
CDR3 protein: ASSTGVAETQY

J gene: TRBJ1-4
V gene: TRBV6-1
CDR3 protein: ASSERGNNEKLF

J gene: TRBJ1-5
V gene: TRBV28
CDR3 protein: ASSLSYSNQPQH

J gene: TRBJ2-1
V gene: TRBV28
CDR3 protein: ASSLWSRDSYNEQF

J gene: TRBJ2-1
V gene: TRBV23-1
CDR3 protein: ASSPGTSGRISYNEQF